Shown below are 16 T cell receptor beta chains from a single sample sequenced in a study of shared clonotypes between healthy human individuals. TCRdb's table, derived via immunoSEQ multiplex PCR, lists solely in-frame clones and lacks some. The profile shows some 790,000 clones, 72% of them singletons. The sample was memory CD4+ T cells sorted from blood. Subset denoted: CD45RA-negative fraction. The receptors come from a woman in her twenties or thirties in good health.

This clone was seen more than once but under ten times. CDR3 in amino acids: CASSMTRNTEAFF. The CDR3 region has the DNA TGTGCCAGCAGCATGACACGGAACACTGAAGCTTTCTTT. The gene calls are TRBV7-2 and TRBJ1-1; D remains unclear. This CDR3 is 13 amino acids long. The germline gives CDR1 SGHTA, CDR2 FQGNSA. V lost 5 bases, J lost 1 base, and 8 bases lay in between.

This clone was observed a few times. V is TRBV4-1 and J is TRBJ1-3; D is unclear. The V gene's germline CDR1 is MGHRA and CDR2 YSYEKL. The CDR3 loop spans 12 amino acids. Trimming left V 3 bases short and J 8 bases short, with 8 bases between. The DNA of the CDR3 is TGCGCCAGCAGCCACGCGAAGGACACCATATATTTT. Amino acid sequence: CASSHAKDTIYF.

The gene calls are TRBV28 and TRBJ2-7; 8 positions match TRBD2. V gave up 7 bases and J gave up 2 bases; unmatched junction bases: 16. CDR1 is MDHEN and CDR2 is SYDVKM in the germline V gene. This CDR3 comprises 17 residues. The CDR3 sequence is CASTARPGGGSAYEQYF. CDR3 DNA: TGTGCCAGCACCGCTCGACCCGGGGGGGGGTCTGCCTACGAGCAGTACTTC.

This clone was seen more than once but under ten times. This chain connects TRBV4-2 to TRBJ1-4, with D possibly TRBD1 on 5 matching bases. This CDR3 is 15 amino acids long. V lost 1 base and J lost 6, with 12 bases in between. CDR1 LGHNA and CDR2 YNFKEQ come from the germline V gene. For the CDR3, the DNA is TGTGCCAGCAGCCAAGTAGGGCAGGGTTATGAAAAACTGTTTTTT. Translating gives CASSQVGQGYEKLFF.

V is TRBV28 and J is TRBJ2-1; maybe TRBD1 (6 bases). CDR3 length: 15 residues. The V end lost 6 bases, the J end lost 3 bases, and 15 bases lay between the germline ends. Germline assignment: CDR1 MDHEN and CDR2 SYDVKM. The CDR3 protein is CASRPTGSYYNEQFF. CDR3 sequence (DNA): TGTGCCAGCAGACCCACAGGGAGTTACTACAATGAGCAGTTCTTC.

This chain joins TRBV29-1 and TRBJ2-3, with D possibly matching TRBD2 (5 bases). There are 12 residues in the CDR3. The V gene's germline CDR1 is SQVTM and CDR2 ANQGSEA. Trimming shortened V by 4 bases and J by 6 bases, and 11 bases separated the two germline ends. CDR3 DNA: TGCAGCGTTGGGGGTGGGGAGGATACGCAGTATTTT. Amino acids: CSVGGGEDTQYF.

The gene calls are TRBV5-8 and TRBJ2-5; D ambiguous. Germline V lookup: CDR1 SGHTS, CDR2 YDEGEE. CDR3 length: 13 amino acids. V dropped 6 bases and J dropped 2 bases, with 11 bases sitting between them. Here the CDR3 reads CASKFSQQETQYF. Written as DNA, the CDR3 is TGTGCCAGCAAGTTCAGTCAACAAGAGACCCAGTACTTC.

The chain has TRBV5-1 and TRBJ2-3; D not certain. Looked up from germline, CDR1 is SGHRS and CDR2 is YFSETQ. The CDR3 length is 12 residues. V was trimmed by 3 bases and J by 6 bases, leaving 8 bases between them. DNA of the CDR3: TGCGCCAGCAGCTCGGGCCTGGATACGCAGTATTTT. It translates to CASSSGLDTQYF.

Notes on this clone: A junction boundary mismatches the germline segment, possibly from a read error. The rearrangement uses TRBV13 and TRBJ2-7, with D perhaps matching TRBD1 (6 bases). Per germline, CDR1 PRHDT and CDR2 FYEKMQ (reference sequence). This CDR3 spans 14 amino acids. The chain's CDR3 is CASSLGQKSYEQYF. The DNA of the CDR3 is TGTGCCAGCAGCCTAGGACAGAAATCCTACGAGCAGTACTTC.

The chain uses TRBV19 and TRBJ1-4; 9 bases agree with TRBD1. CDR1 and CDR2 (germline): LNHDA, SQIVND (reference sequence). This CDR3 is built from 14 residues. V lost 9 bases, J lost 3 bases, and 5 bases stayed unmatched. CDR3 protein: CASRGTGSNEKLFF. For the CDR3, the DNA is TGTGCCAGCAGAGGGACAGGGTCTAATGAAAAACTGTTTTTT.

This clone appeared a single time. The genes are TRBV4-2 and TRBJ1-2; 8 bases agree with TRBD1. The CDR3 totals 16 residues. CDR1 is LGHNA, CDR2 YNFKEQ, per germline. V shed 5 bases and J 7 bases; nucleotides not matched to a gene: 15. The CDR3 nucleotides are TGTGCCAGCAGCTCGGGCCAGACAGGGGCCACTTTTGGCTACACCTTC. Its translation: CASSSGQTGATFGYTF.

This rearrangement joins TRBV2 to TRBJ2-7; D unresolved. CDR1 and CDR2 from the germline V gene are SNHLY and FYNNEI. V was cut by 6 bases and J by 0 bases, with 6 bases left in between. The CDR3 extends over 12 amino acids. CDR3 residues: CASRRFSYEQYF. CDR3 bases: TGTGCCAGCAGGCGGTTCTCCTACGAGCAGTACTTC.

This sequence joins TRBV2 and TRBJ2-3, with 8 positions matching TRBD2. Germline V CDR1 and CDR2: SNHLY, FYNNEI. The length of the CDR3 is 16 residues. V was pared by 2 bases and J by 5 bases, with 9 bases of the junction left unmatched. The CDR3 nucleotides read TGTGCCAGCAGTGAACGTATGGGACTAGGGGTAGATACGCAGTATTTT. Its translation is CASSERMGLGVDTQYF.

The chain joins TRBV28 to TRBJ1-1, with D possibly TRBD1 on 6 matching bases. Per the germline V gene, CDR1 is MDHEN and CDR2 is SYDVKM. The CDR3 has 14 residues. Trimming took off 6 bases at V and 0 bases at J, with 11 bases between the two ends. CDR3 DNA: TGTGCCAGCAGACTCAGGGGTATGAACACTGAAGCTTTCTTT. Translation: CASRLRGMNTEAFF.

The V gene is TRBV28, the J gene TRBJ1-4; 7 bases align to TRBD1. After removal of 4 bases from V and 7 bases from J, the junction contained 15 bases not matched to a gene. Germline V gives CDR1 MDHEN, CDR2 SYDVKM. This CDR3 is built from 17 residues. CDR3 amino acids: CASSSFFGTVLSEKLFF. CDR3 DNA: TGTGCCAGCAGTTCATTCTTCGGGACAGTTCTTAGTGAAAAACTGTTTTTT.

The chain links TRBV5-1 to TRBJ2-1, with 8 bases that match TRBD1. The CDR3 loop spans 15 amino acids. The junction had 3 bases not matched to a gene; V was cut back by 2 bases and J by 2 bases. The germline V gene has CDR1 SGHRS and CDR2 YFSETQ. CDR3: CASSFVGQAYNEQFF. CDR3 nucleotide sequence: TGCGCCAGCAGCTTTGTGGGACAGGCCTACAATGAGCAGTTCTTC.